The 17 T cell receptor beta chains given below trace back to one sample, sequenced in a study of T cell repertoires in cytomegalovirus infection. TCRdb re-called the reads through MiXCR, storing one row per CDR3 protein. This table has 400,000 to 600,000 distinct CDR3 sequences, about 42% appearing once. The antigens these receptors bind are not known. This material consisted of cultured PBMCs, taken from culture after CMV antigen stimulation. Source of these receptors: a human donor in good health (CMV status not recorded). Some clones in this sample may be carry-over from other donors' samples.

The V call is TRBV7-2, the J call TRBJ2-7; 10 bases align to TRBD2. Germline assignment: CDR1 SGHTA and CDR2 FQGNSA. Losses at the gene ends were 3 bases for V and 12 bases for J; bases not matched to a gene: 8. The CDR3 consists of 13 residues. CDR3 sequence (DNA): TGTGCCAGCAGCTTGAACCTAGCGGGAGAGATGTACTTC. Amino acid sequence: CASSLNLAGEMYF.

The chain recombines TRBV7-4 with TRBJ2-1; 8 positions agree with TRBD2. The CDR3 loop spans 18 amino acids. Germline CDR1 reads SGHVT; CDR2 reads SQSDAQ. V was clipped by 2 bases and J by 7 bases; unmatched bases: 16. This CDR3 reads CASSLSRVQRELGNEQFF. The CDR3 region has the DNA TGTGCCAGCAGCTTAAGTAGGGTCCAGCGGGAGTTAGGTAATGAGCAGTTCTTC.

Concerning this clonotype itself: Since the CDR3 does not end with the conserved phenylalanine or tryptophan, this likely comes from a read error. The genes are TRBV28 and TRBJ2-5; 10 nucleotides align to TRBD1. Germline CDR1 is MDHEN and CDR2 is SYDVKM. J lost 4 bases, V lost 5 bases, and 7 bases had no gene match. The CDR3 covers 15 residues. The CDR3 coding sequence is TGTGCCAGCAGTACCGCGACAGGGGGCGGAGAGACCCAGTACCTC. It yields the protein CASSTATGGGETQYL.

This chain joins TRBV27 and TRBJ2-7; 8 positions match TRBD2. Germline V gene data show CDR1 as MNHEY and CDR2 as SMNVEV (reference sequence). The trim removed 3 bases at V and 2 bases at J, leaving 6 bases unmatched. The CDR3 spans 15 residues. CDR3 in amino acids: CASSFRGSGTYEQYF. The CDR3 DNA sequence: TGTGCCAGCAGTTTTCGTGGTAGCGGGACCTACGAGCAGTACTTC.

The sample holds many counts of this clonotype. The genes are TRBV7-9 and TRBJ2-3; a possible D gene is TRBD1 (5 bases). Trimming shortened V by 5 bases and J by 1 base, and 13 bases separated the two germline ends. CDR1 is SEHNR and CDR2 is FQNEAQ in the germline V gene (reference sequence). CDR3 length: 15 amino acids. CDR3 sequence (DNA): TGTGCCAGCAGCGTAGACAGCACGGGCACAGATACGCAGTATTTT. Its protein is CASSVDSTGTDTQYF.

This clonotype has only a few counts. This chain connects TRBV12-3 or TRBV12-4 to TRBJ2-2; TRBD2 aligns across 8 bases. After removal of 6 bases from V and 0 bases from J, the junction contained 6 bases not matched to a gene. The CDR3 loop spans 16 amino acids. The CDR3 DNA follows: TGTGCCAGCAGCCGGGGACTAGACACGAACACCGGGGAGCTGTTTTTT. Its translation: CASSRGLDTNTGELFF.

This clonotype occurred once. The rearrangement joins TRBV5-4 to TRBJ2-1, with D possibly being TRBD1 or TRBD2 (5 bases each). The CDR3 runs 15 residues. V shed 1 base and J shed 5 bases, with 13 bases lying between them. Germline V CDR1 and CDR2: SGHNT, YYREEE (reference sequence). The CDR3 is CASSLSRGSDNEQFF. The DNA of the CDR3 is TGTGCCAGCAGCTTGTCCCGGGGCAGTGACAATGAGCAGTTCTTC.

The chain has TRBV7-2 and TRBJ1-5; the D is unclear. V lost 1 base to trimming and J lost 4 bases, with 11 bases between them. Germline-derived CDR1 and CDR2 are SGHTA and FQGNSA. The CDR3 runs to 15 residues. The chain's CDR3 is CASSLGPGLNQPQHF. The CDR3 DNA follows: TGTGCCAGCAGCTTAGGCCCAGGTCTGAATCAGCCCCAGCATTTT.

The V call is TRBV19, the J call TRBJ1-1, with no clear D. The CDR3 length is 14 residues. Germline V lookup: CDR1 LNHDA, CDR2 SQIVND (reference sequence). Trimming removed 3 bases from V and 0 bases from J, with 8 bases in between. CDR3 in amino acids: CASSMTRVNTEAFF. The CDR3 coding sequence is TGTGCCAGTAGTATGACCCGGGTGAACACTGAAGCTTTCTTT.

The chain is built from TRBV19 and TRBJ1-5, with TRBD1 as a possible D gene (5 bases). Trimming removed 3 bases from V and 3 bases from J, with 18 bases in between. The CDR3 is 17 amino acids. From germline, CDR1 is LNHDA and CDR2 SQIVND (reference sequence). CDR3 amino acids: CASSIPLGPGLNQPQHF. CDR3 nucleotides: TGTGCCAGTAGTATTCCTCTCGGGCCAGGGCTCAATCAGCCCCAGCATTTT.

The rearrangement uses TRBV7-2 and TRBJ2-1; 12 positions agree with TRBD1. The CDR3 covers 18 residues. Trimming took 2 bases from V and 7 from J; bases not matched to a gene: 12. Germline V gene lookup returns CDR1 SGHTA and CDR2 FQGNSA. CDR3 sequence reads: CASSLNSFWGQGANEQFF. In DNA form, the CDR3 reads TGTGCCAGCAGCTTAAACTCTTTCTGGGGACAGGGGGCTAATGAGCAGTTCTTC.

The gene calls are TRBV11-2 and TRBJ2-1, with 12 bases aligning to TRBD2. Germline-derived CDR1 and CDR2 are SGHAT and FQNNGV. The length of the CDR3 is 14 residues. The junction had 6 bases not matched to a gene; V was cut back by 6 bases and J by 9 bases. The CDR3 is CASRASGRVSEQFF. The CDR3 nucleotides are TGTGCCAGCAGAGCTAGCGGGAGGGTTAGTGAGCAGTTCTTC.

The chain couples TRBV11-2 to TRBJ2-1, with D tentatively TRBD2 (7 bases). This CDR3 has 15 residues. CDR1 is SGHAT, CDR2 FQNNGV, per germline. V lost 5 bases, J lost 3 bases, and 14 bases lay in between. In nucleotides, the CDR3 is TGTGCCAGCAGCCTAGGGGGGGACCTCTACAATGAGCAGTTCTTC. It specifies CASSLGGDLYNEQFF.

Only a few counts were recorded for this clonotype. This chain links TRBV6-1 with TRBJ2-1, with 10 bases lining up with TRBD2. The CDR3 runs 16 residues. Losses at the gene ends were 5 bases for V and 8 bases for J; bases not matched to a gene: 12. Germline V gene sequence: CDR1 MNHNS, CDR2 SASEGT. CDR3 DNA: TGTGCCAGCAGTCTACAAGCGGGAGGGCCTTACTATGAGCAGTTCTTC. Amino acids: CASSLQAGGPYYEQFF.

This clonotype was counted only a few times. This chain links TRBV5-1 with TRBJ2-3; 9 bases align to TRBD2. This CDR3 comprises 16 residues. The V gene's germline CDR1 is SGHRS and CDR2 YFSETQ. With 3 bases clipped from V and 1 base from J, the junction kept 6 bases outside the gene matches. Here the CDR3 reads CASSSAPSGGTDTQYF. CDR3 nucleotides: TGCGCCAGCAGCTCGGCCCCTAGCGGGGGCACAGATACGCAGTATTTT. The full variable domain, rest sourced from reference TRBV5-1 and TRBJ2-3, is KAGVTQTPRYLIKTRGQQVTLSCSPISGHRSVSWYQQTPGQGLQFLFEYFSETQRNKGNFPGRFSGRQFSNSRSEMNVSTLELGDSALYLCASSSAPSGGTDTQYFGPGTRLTVL.

This chain links TRBV28 with TRBJ2-3, with D hard to call. The ends were cut back, 6 bases at V and 5 bases at J, with 21 bases in the middle. Germline V lookup: CDR1 MDHEN, CDR2 SYDVKM. The length of the CDR3 is 16 residues. The chain's CDR3 is CASSLHPVTVGDTQYF. For the CDR3, the DNA is TGTGCCAGCAGCCTTCACCCCGTCACGGTTGGAGATACGCAGTATTTT.

V usage is TRBV7-6 and J usage is TRBJ2-5, with no clear D. CDR3 length equals 15 residues. V was pared by 5 bases and J by 10 bases, with 23 bases between. Germline V CDR1 and CDR2: SGHVS, FNYEAQ. The CDR3 region has the DNA TGTGCCAGCAGCCTCCTCAGAACCCCGAAGGAAGACCAGTACTTC. This codes for CASSLLRTPKEDQYF.